Listed here are 27 T cell receptor beta chains from one sample, sequenced in a study of cytomegalovirus exposure and HLA in healthy donors. The study ran its PCR with 60 Vbeta and 13 Jbeta primers. Data came from immunoSEQ multiplex PCR; TCRdb stores just in-frame clones and leaves some out. Of 100,000 to 130,000 clones in the sample, around 78% were seen once. Sequencing input: PBMCs. The receptors derive from a young man in good health and CMV-seronegative.

The chain is built from TRBV5-6 and TRBJ1-4, with D hard to call. V was shortened by 4 bases and J by 4 bases, with 8 bases between the two germline ends. The length of the CDR3 is 13 residues. Germline CDR1 SGHDT, CDR2 YYEEEE. DNA of the CDR3: TGTGCCAGCAGCCGACAACTTAATGAAAAACTGTTTTTT. Translated, it gives CASSRQLNEKLFF.

The chain couples TRBV6-5 to TRBJ1-6; weak D call: TRBD1 (5 bases). The ends were cut back, 5 bases at V and 0 bases at J, with 5 bases in the middle. The CDR3 is 14 amino acids. Germline V gives CDR1 MNHEY, CDR2 SVGAGI. The CDR3 region is CASSDSSYNSPLHF. CDR3 nucleotide sequence: TGTGCCAGCAGTGACAGCTCCTATAATTCACCCCTCCACTTT.

The rearrangement links TRBV5-8 to TRBJ2-3, with 13 bases lining up with TRBD2. The CDR3 extends over 17 amino acids. V trimming: 2 bases; J trimming: 2 bases; junction bases outside the gene matches: 5. Germline V gene data show CDR1 as SGHTS and CDR2 as YDEGEE. This chain's CDR3 is CASSLWGLAGSTDTQYF. CDR3 DNA: TGTGCCAGCAGCTTATGGGGACTAGCGGGGTCCACAGATACGCAGTATTTT.

This chain connects TRBV19 to TRBJ2-4, with 12 bases fitting TRBD2. The junction had 10 bases not matched to a gene; V was cut back by 3 bases and J by 16 bases. Germline CDR1 is LNHDA and CDR2 is SQIVND (reference sequence). CDR3 size: 14 residues. CDR3 nucleotides: TGTGCCAGTAGTATCGGGGCTAGCGGGGGGGCTTTATACTTC. Encoded protein: CASSIGASGGALYF.

The J gene is TRBJ2-5, the V gene TRBV19; 7 nucleotides agree with TRBD2. V lost 10 bases to trimming and J lost 4 bases; unmatched junction nucleotides: 6. Germline V gene data show CDR1 as LNHDA and CDR2 as SQIVND (reference sequence). This CDR3 spans 12 amino acids. In DNA, the CDR3 is TGTGCCACAGGACTAGAGGGAGAGACCCAGTACTTC. Amino acids: CATGLEGETQYF.

This chain links TRBV7-3 with TRBJ2-1; 8 positions match TRBD2. Unmatched junction bases numbered 7, after V lost 5 bases and J lost 4 bases. The V gene's germline CDR1 is SGHTA and CDR2 FQGTGA. This CDR3 has 15 amino acids. CDR3 sequence (DNA): TGTGCCAGCAGCCAGAGCGGGAGCGGGTACAATGAGCAGTTCTTC. It specifies CASSQSGSGYNEQFF.

The chain joins TRBV6-5 to TRBJ2-5, with 14 bases fitting TRBD2. Germline values: CDR1 MNHEY, CDR2 SVGAGI. The CDR3 contains 15 residues. Unmatched junction bases numbered 5, after V lost 6 bases and J lost 5 bases. DNA for the CDR3: TGTGCCAGCAGCCGCGGGACTAGCGGGAGTGAGACCCAGTACTTC. This gives the protein CASSRGTSGSETQYF.

The chain uses TRBV10-3 and TRBJ1-1, with a tentative D call TRBD1 (6 bases). This CDR3 region has 14 residues. Germline CDR1 ENHRY, CDR2 SYGVKD. V lost 7 bases, J lost 2 bases, and 14 bases lay in between. The CDR3 DNA is TGTGCCATCAAAATGGACAGTACAAACACTGAAGCTTTCTTT. Its protein product is CAIKMDSTNTEAFF.

The V gene is TRBV5-1, the J gene TRBJ2-5; 9 positions match TRBD1. V gave up 4 bases and J gave up 5 bases; unmatched junction bases: 6. Germline CDR1 and CDR2: SGHRS and YFSETQ. The CDR3 covers 14 residues. Written as DNA, the CDR3 is TGCGCCAGCAGCGTGACAGGGGGAGGGGAGACCCAGTACTTC. The encoded protein is CASSVTGGGETQYF.

The chain links TRBV30 to TRBJ1-1; the match to TRBD1 covers 8 bases. The CDR3 loop spans 13 amino acids. Germline CDR1 and CDR2: GTSNPN and SVGIG (reference sequence). V was clipped by 4 bases and J by 5 bases; unmatched bases: 6. In DNA, the CDR3 is TGTGCCTGGACCGGACAGGGAGGAACTGAAGCTTTCTTT. Translating gives CAWTGQGGTEAFF.

V is TRBV5-1 and J is TRBJ2-1; TRBD2 agrees at 9 bases. Germline-derived CDR1 and CDR2 are SGHRS and YFSETQ. CDR3 size: 16 residues. V trimming: 0 bases; J trimming: 7 bases; junction bases outside the gene matches: 8. The CDR3 region is CASSLEASGRSNEQFF. The CDR3 DNA reads TGCGCCAGCAGCTTGGAGGCCAGCGGGAGGTCTAATGAGCAGTTCTTC.

The chain carries TRBV27 and TRBJ2-6; D is ambiguous. The V and J ends lost 6 bases and 0 bases respectively, with 3 bases between them. Germline values: CDR1 MNHEY, CDR2 SMNVEV (reference sequence). The length of the CDR3 is 13 residues. CDR3 in DNA: TGTGCCAGCAGCTTCTCTGGGGCCAACGTCCTGACTTTC. Its protein is CASSFSGANVLTF.

The chain carries TRBV6-5 and TRBJ1-5; 7 positions match TRBD1. The germline V gene has CDR1 MNHEY and CDR2 SVGAGI. The CDR3 extends over 13 amino acids. The V segment lost 7 bases and the J segment 7 bases; nucleotides outside the gene matches: 7. The CDR3 loop is CASTITGVQPQHF. CDR3 sequence (DNA): TGTGCCAGCACCATAACAGGGGTCCAGCCCCAGCATTTT.

This clone came up a few times. The rearrangement joins TRBV7-2 to TRBJ1-5; D unresolved. The CDR3 is 15 residues long. The germline gives CDR1 SGHTA, CDR2 FQGNSA. The V end lost 1 base, the J end lost 3 bases, and 10 bases lay between the germline ends. CDR3 amino acids: CASSLVAGSNQPQHF. The DNA for the CDR3 is TGTGCCAGCAGCTTAGTGGCGGGTTCCAATCAGCCCCAGCATTTT. The whole variable domain, filled in from reference TRBV7-2 and TRBJ1-5, reads GAGVSQSPSNKVTEKGKDVELRCDPISGHTALYWYRQSLGQGLEFLIYFQGNSAPDKSGLPSDRFSAERTGGSVSTLTIQRTQQEDSAVYLCASSLVAGSNQPQHFGDGTRLSIL.

This chain connects TRBV19 to TRBJ1-6; no clear D gene. Looked up from germline, CDR1 is LNHDA and CDR2 is SQIVND (reference sequence). This CDR3 spans 15 amino acids. Trimming cost V 6 bases and J 0 bases, with 9 bases left between them. The CDR3 is CASRQTSSYNSPLHF. CDR3 DNA sequence: TGTGCCAGTAGACAGACGAGCTCCTATAATTCACCCCTCCACTTT.

The V and J genes are TRBV6-6 and TRBJ2-7; D gene unclear. Trimming shortened V by 6 bases and J by 9 bases, and 15 bases separated the two germline ends. The germline CDR1 and CDR2 sequences are MNHNY and SVGAGI (reference sequence). The CDR3 runs 12 residues. Here the CDR3 reads CASRRDNVGQYF. CDR3 nucleotide sequence: TGTGCCAGCAGGCGAGACAATGTCGGGCAGTACTTC.

The V and J genes are TRBV27 and TRBJ2-7, with D unresolved. Germline CDR1 reads MNHEY; CDR2 reads SMNVEV (reference sequence). Trimming took 8 bases from V and 6 from J, leaving 14 bases between them. The CDR3 has 12 residues. This CDR3 reads CASRRLSGEQYF. CDR3 nucleotides: TGTGCCAGCCGCAGGTTGTCTGGCGAGCAGTACTTC.

V and J are TRBV6-5 and TRBJ1-5; D possibly corresponds to TRBD1 (5 bases). From germline, CDR1 is MNHEY and CDR2 SVGAGI. The V end lost 6 bases, the J end lost 4 bases, and 13 bases lay between the germline ends. The CDR3 consists of 14 residues. The CDR3 region is CASSQTTVNQPQHF. In DNA form, the CDR3 reads TGTGCCAGCAGCCAGACGACAGTGAATCAGCCCCAGCATTTT.

J is TRBJ2-7 and V is TRBV6-5; a possible D gene is TRBD2 (7 bases). The germline gives CDR1 MNHEY, CDR2 SVGAGI. The CDR3 totals 15 residues. V lost 4 bases and J lost 0, with 13 bases in between. CDR3 amino acids: CASSLAGGRSYEQYF. The CDR3 DNA reads as TGTGCCAGCAGTTTGGCCGGGGGGCGCTCCTACGAGCAGTACTTC.

In this sample, this clone turned up many times. The chain couples TRBV4-1 to TRBJ1-5, with D unresolved. Trimming shortened V by 6 bases and J by 7 bases, and 13 bases separated the two germline ends. Germline CDR1 is MGHRA and CDR2 is YSYEKL. The CDR3 covers 13 residues. CDR3 sequence reads: CASSLGVGQPQHF. The CDR3 nucleotides are TGCGCCAGCAGTCTCGGGGTAGGCCAGCCCCAGCATTTT.

The chain couples TRBV6-5 to TRBJ2-3, with D possibly TRBD2 on 6 matching bases. This CDR3 contains 11 residues. Germline CDR1 reads MNHEY; CDR2 reads SVGAGI. Trimming removed 5 bases from V and 6 bases from J, with 6 bases in between. This CDR3 is CASSLADTQYF. The DNA for the CDR3 is TGTGCCAGCAGTCTAGCGGATACGCAGTATTTT.

The chain combines TRBV18 with TRBJ2-3, with TRBD2 matching 11 bases. The CDR3 consists of 15 residues. Germline CDR1 reads KGHSH; CDR2 reads LQKENI. The ends lost 3 bases at V and 2 bases at J; junction bases unmatched: 1. The CDR3 loop is CASSPTSGDTDTQYF. As DNA, the CDR3 is TGTGCCAGCTCACCGACTAGCGGGGACACAGATACGCAGTATTTT. Drawing the rest from reference TRBV18 and TRBJ2-3, the complete variable domain is NAGVMQNPRHLVRRRGQEARLRCSPMKGHSHVYWYRQLPEEGLKFMVYLQKENIIDESGMPKERFSAEFPKEGPSILRIQQVVRGDSAAYFCASSPTSGDTDTQYFGPGTRLTVL.

The DNA of the CDR3 is TGTGCCAGCAGCCCCGCCGACAGCCTTGCAGATACGCAGTATTTT. Translation: CASSPADSLADTQYF. This chain connects TRBV9 to TRBJ2-3; the D gene is possibly TRBD1 (5 bases). The CDR3 runs 15 residues. Trimming shortened V by 4 bases and J by 4 bases, and 16 bases separated the two germline ends. Germline lookup yields CDR1 SGDLS and CDR2 YYNGEE. Variable domain in full (rest from reference TRBV9 and TRBJ2-3): DSGVTQTPKHLITATGQRVTLRCSPRSGDLSVYWYQQSLDQGLQFLIQYYNGEERAKGNILERFSAQQFPDLHSELNLSSLELGDSALYFCASSPADSLADTQYFGPGTRLTVL.

CDR3 protein: CASSSTLGASGSSYEQFF. The DNA for the CDR3 is TGTGCCAGCAGTTCCACTTTAGGGGCTAGCGGGAGTAGCTATGAGCAGTTCTTC. The genes are TRBV28 and TRBJ2-1; 10 bases map to TRBD2. The CDR3 covers 18 residues. With 4 bases clipped from V and 8 bases from J, the junction kept 17 bases outside the gene matches. Germline V gene lookup returns CDR1 MDHEN and CDR2 SYDVKM.

The chain employs TRBV6-1 and TRBJ2-3; 9 nucleotides agree with TRBD2. Germline CDR1 reads MNHNS; CDR2 reads SASEGT. Trimming cost V 7 bases and J 6 bases; bases outside gene matches: 11. The CDR3 spans 15 residues. CDR3 bases: TGTGCCAGCACTGACTGGCTAGCGGGAAGGGATACGCAGTATTTT. It specifies CASTDWLAGRDTQYF.

The V and J genes are TRBV2 and TRBJ2-1, with 8 bases matching TRBD2. With V trimmed by 4 bases and J by 8 bases, 10 bases remained unmatched. There are 15 residues in the CDR3. Germline CDR1 SNHLY, CDR2 FYNNEI. The CDR3 here is CASSVSGGNYHEQFF. The CDR3 bases are TGTGCCAGCAGTGTAAGCGGGGGCAATTACCATGAGCAGTTCTTC.

The chain employs TRBV30 and TRBJ1-3, with a weak D call TRBD1 (5 bases). This CDR3 has 14 residues. The V end was cut by 2 bases, the J end by 6 bases, with 14 bases between. Looked up from germline, CDR1 is GTSNPN and CDR2 is SVGIG (reference sequence). The CDR3 protein is CAWSSGGQENTIYF. CDR3 nucleotide sequence: TGTGCCTGGAGTTCGGGAGGACAAGAAAACACCATATATTTT.